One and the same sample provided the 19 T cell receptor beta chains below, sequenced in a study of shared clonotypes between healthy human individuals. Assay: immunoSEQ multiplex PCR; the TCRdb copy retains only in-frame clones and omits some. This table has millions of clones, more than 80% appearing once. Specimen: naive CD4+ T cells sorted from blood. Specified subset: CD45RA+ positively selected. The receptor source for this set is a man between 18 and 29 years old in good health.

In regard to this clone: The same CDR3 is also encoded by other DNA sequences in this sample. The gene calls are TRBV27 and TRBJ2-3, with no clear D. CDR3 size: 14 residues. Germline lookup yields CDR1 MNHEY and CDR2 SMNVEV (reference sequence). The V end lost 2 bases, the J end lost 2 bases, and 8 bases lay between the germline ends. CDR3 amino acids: CASSLGLATDTQYF. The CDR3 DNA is TGTGCCAGCAGTTTAGGGCTCGCCACAGATACGCAGTATTTT.

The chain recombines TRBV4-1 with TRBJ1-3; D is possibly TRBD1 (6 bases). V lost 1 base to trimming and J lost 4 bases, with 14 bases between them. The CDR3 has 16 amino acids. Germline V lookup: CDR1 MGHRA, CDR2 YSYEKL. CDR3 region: CASSQGERTVGNTIYF. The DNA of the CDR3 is TGCGCCAGCAGCCAAGGGGAACGGACAGTCGGAAACACCATATATTTT.

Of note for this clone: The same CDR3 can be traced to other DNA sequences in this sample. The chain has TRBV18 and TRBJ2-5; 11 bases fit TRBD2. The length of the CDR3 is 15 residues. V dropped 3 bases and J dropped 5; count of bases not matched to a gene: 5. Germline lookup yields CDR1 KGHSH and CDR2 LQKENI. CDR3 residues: CASSPGTSGRETQYF. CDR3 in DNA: TGTGCCAGCTCACCGGGGACTAGCGGCCGGGAGACCCAGTACTTC.

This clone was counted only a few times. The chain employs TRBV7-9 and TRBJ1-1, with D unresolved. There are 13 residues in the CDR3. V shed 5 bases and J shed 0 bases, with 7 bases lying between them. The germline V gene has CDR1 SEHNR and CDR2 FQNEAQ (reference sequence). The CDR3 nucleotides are TGTGCCAGCAGCCCACGGATGAACACTGAAGCTTTCTTT. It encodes CASSPRMNTEAFF.

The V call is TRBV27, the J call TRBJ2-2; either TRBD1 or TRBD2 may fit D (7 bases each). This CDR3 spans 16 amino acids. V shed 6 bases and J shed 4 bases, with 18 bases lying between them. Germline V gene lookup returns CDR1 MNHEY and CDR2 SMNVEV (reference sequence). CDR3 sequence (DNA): TGTGCCAGCAGAATGGGGGGGACAGTGTTCACCGGGGAGCTGTTTTTT. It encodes CASRMGGTVFTGELFF.

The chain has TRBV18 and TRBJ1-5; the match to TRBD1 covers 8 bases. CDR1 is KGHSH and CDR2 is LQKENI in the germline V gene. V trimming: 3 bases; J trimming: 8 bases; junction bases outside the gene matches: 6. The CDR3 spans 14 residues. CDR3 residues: CASSPAGGTEPQHF. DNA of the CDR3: TGTGCCAGCTCACCGGCAGGGGGCACGGAGCCCCAGCATTTT.

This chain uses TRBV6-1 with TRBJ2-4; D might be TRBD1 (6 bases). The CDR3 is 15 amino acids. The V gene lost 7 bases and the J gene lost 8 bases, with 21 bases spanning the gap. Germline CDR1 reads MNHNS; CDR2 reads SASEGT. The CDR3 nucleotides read TGTGCCAGCATAACCGGGACACTCCAAGCGGACATTCAGTACTTC. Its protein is CASITGTLQADIQYF.

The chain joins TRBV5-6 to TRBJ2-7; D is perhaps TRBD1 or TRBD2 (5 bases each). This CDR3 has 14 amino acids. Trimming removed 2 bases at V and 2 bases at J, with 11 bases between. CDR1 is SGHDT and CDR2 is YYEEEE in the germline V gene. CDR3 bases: TGTGCCAGCAGCTTCCGGGACCCGGCCTACGAGCAGTACTTC. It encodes CASSFRDPAYEQYF. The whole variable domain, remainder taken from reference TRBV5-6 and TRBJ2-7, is DAGVTQSPTHLIKTRGQQVTLRCSPKSGHDTVSWYQQALGQGPQFIFQYYEEEERQRGNFPDRFSGHQFPNYSSELNVNALLLGDSALYLCASSFRDPAYEQYFGPGTRLTVT.

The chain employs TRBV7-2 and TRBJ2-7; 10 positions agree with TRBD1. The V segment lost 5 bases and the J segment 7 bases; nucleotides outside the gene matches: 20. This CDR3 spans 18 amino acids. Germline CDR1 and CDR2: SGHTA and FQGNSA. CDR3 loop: CASSLTGTGADPKREQYF. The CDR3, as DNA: TGTGCCAGCAGCCTCACCGGGACAGGGGCCGATCCGAAGAGGGAGCAGTACTTC.

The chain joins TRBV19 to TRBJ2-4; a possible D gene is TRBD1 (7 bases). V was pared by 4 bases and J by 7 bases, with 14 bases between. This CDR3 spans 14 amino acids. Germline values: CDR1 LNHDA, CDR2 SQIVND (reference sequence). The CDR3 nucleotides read TGTGCCAGTAGTAGCGGGACAGCTGGGAACATTCAGTACTTC. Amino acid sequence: CASSSGTAGNIQYF.

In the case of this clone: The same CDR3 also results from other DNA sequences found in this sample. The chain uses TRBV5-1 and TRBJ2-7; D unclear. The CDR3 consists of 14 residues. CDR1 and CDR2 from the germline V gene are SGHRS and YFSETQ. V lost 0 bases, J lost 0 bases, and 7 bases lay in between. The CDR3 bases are TGCGCCAGCAGCTTGGAACGGAGCTCCTACGAGCAGTACTTC. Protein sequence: CASSLERSSYEQYF.

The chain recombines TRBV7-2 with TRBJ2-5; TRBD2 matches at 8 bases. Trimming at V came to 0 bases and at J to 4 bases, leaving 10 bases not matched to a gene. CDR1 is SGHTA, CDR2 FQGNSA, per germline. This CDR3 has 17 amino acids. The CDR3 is CASSLARVEAGGETQYF. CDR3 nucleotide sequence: TGTGCCAGCAGCTTAGCGCGGGTTGAGGCGGGAGGAGAGACCCAGTACTTC.

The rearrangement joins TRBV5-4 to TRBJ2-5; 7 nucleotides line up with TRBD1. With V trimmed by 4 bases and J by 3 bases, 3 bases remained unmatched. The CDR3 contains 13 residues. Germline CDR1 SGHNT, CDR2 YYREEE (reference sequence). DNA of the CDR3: TGTGCCAGCAGCAAAGGGACAGAAGAGACCCAGTACTTC. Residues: CASSKGTEETQYF.

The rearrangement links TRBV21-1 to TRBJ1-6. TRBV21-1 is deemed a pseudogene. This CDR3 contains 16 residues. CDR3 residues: CASSKVRSSYNSPLHF. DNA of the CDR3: TGTGCCAGCAGCAAAGTTCGGAGCTCCTATAATTCACCCCTCCACTTT.

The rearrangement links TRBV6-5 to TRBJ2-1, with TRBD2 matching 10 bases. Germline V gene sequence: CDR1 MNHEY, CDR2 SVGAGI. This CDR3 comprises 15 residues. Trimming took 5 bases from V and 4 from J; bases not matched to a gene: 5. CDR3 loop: CASSRASGSYNEQFF. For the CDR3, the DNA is TGTGCCAGCAGTAGGGCTAGCGGGAGTTACAATGAGCAGTTCTTC.

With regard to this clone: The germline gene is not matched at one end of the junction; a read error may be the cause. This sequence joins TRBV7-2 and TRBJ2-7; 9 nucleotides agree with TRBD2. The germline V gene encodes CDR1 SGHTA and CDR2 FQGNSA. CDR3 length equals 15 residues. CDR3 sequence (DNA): TGTGCCAGCAGATTAGCGGGGGCCTCTATCTACGAGCAGTACTTC. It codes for CASRLAGASIYEQYF.

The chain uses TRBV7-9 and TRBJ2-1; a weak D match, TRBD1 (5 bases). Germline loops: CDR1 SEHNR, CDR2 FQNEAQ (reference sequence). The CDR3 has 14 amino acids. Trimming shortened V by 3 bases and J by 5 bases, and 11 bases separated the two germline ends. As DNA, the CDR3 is TGTGCCAGCAGCTTGGACATGCAAAACAATGAGCAGTTCTTC. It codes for CASSLDMQNNEQFF.

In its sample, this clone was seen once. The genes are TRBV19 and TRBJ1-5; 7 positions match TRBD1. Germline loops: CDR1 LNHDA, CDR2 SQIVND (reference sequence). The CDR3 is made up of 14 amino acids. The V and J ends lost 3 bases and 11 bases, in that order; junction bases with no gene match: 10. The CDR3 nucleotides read TGTGCCAGTAGTATCCGGCAGGGGGGGAGAGCCCAGCATTTT. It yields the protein CASSIRQGGRAQHF.

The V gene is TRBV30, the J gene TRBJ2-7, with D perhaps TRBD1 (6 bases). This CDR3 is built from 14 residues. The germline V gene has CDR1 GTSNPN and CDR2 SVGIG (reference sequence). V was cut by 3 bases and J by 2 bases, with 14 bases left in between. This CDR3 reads CAWSYHQGTYEQYF. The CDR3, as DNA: TGTGCCTGGAGCTATCATCAGGGGACCTACGAGCAGTACTTC.